The sequence of this TCR beta chain was determined in a study of cytomegalovirus exposure and HLA in healthy donors (dated by TCRdb to 2016 to 2017). Concerning the study at large: In an earlier analysis of 587 of the donors, less than 350 Gb of sequence data and 120 million or so unique TCR beta sequences from 150 million to 200 million T cells were reported. Roughly 300 gigabases of sequencing data and 75 million to 85 million unique TCR sequences made up an early release that covered 640 HLA-typed donors. Among the approximately 400 genotyped donors, 81% belonged to the genetic ancestry cluster associated with self-reported Caucasian donors. The aim of the study was to test whether cataloging public T cell receptors could identify signatures of past pathogen exposure. The T cell repertoires of around 670 subjects were profiled by immunosequencing and related to cytomegalovirus serostatus. Besides the first cohort of about 730 subjects, a separate validation cohort made up of roughly 130 different subjects was used. The study combined high-throughput TCR immunosequencing, statistical association of individual TCRs with disease status, and machine learning to predict cytomegalovirus infection status. A later analysis re-examined previously published TCR beta repertoires from over 500 donors and added high-resolution HLA genotyping to investigate patterns of TCR occurrence. In the later analysis, no new phenotypic data were used to find candidate immune exposures; instead, reliance was placed on TCR beta sequences and their occurrence across donors. An earlier analysis of several hundred of the donors applied high-throughput TCR beta sequencing to assess whether each TCR beta V gene segment acted as functional or pseudogenic. Donor age, sex, ethnicity and CMV serostatus were compiled alongside the repertoire data. In a later genetic analysis, genome-wide SNP genotypes for about 55% of the 666 donors were used, and that subset was treated as a discovery cohort. Every repertoire in the discovery cohort had been generated on one and the same sequencing platform. Both class I and class II loci were covered by HLA typing, at four-digit resolution. The number of typed donors differed by locus: about 620-630 for A, B, C, DRB1 and DQB1; approximately 540 for DQA1; over 600 for DPA1; and about 450 for DPB1. A handful of DR-DQ haplotypes were handled as single units for association and clustering because linkage in the cohort was strong. Across around 400 genotyped donors of the cohort, an average of approximately 240,000 unique TCR beta nucleotide sequences per donor were sequenced, and 15% to 20% of those sequences were non-productive. Paper-wide results and their limitations: In a later analysis, several top co-occurrence clusters were reported to appear linked to parvovirus B19, influenza, CMV and Epstein-Barr virus. In the study, about 150 TCR beta chains were listed as associated with cytomegalovirus. In this cohort, only TCR beta chains were sequenced, and detectable features were limited by the absence of alpha or paired-chain data. Some IMGT-functional V segments, including TRBV6-2 and TRBV6-3, could not be distinguished by the 87-base-pair reads and were therefore excluded. A further reported finding was that TCR beta sequences accurately predicted the HLA-A and HLA-B alleles for most subjects in the first cohort. Compared with the roughly 670-donor mean, donors in an Asian-associated ancestry cluster had fewer N-insertions in productive TCRs, according to a later genetic analysis. Across donors, most TCR sequences were observed very rarely, whereas some public TCRs were present in many individuals. A group of highly shared sequence variants was considered likely to be a technical artifact of the sequencing pipeline. Because counts were too low, roughly 16 rarely observed V segments, including chromosome 9 orphons, were left out of the earlier analysis of about 500 of the donors. The classifier was reported to diagnose cytomegalovirus status with high specificity and sensitivity in both the original cohort and the validation cohort. Sequencing depth was assumed to be roughly uniform across donors in the presence/absence analyses, though that assumption may not hold. In a later analysis, the rate of TCR association differed among HLA loci, with DRB1 alleles having the most associated TCRs and HLA-C alleles having the fewest. The authors suggested that the approach could potentially be generalized to other disease states and immunological phenotypes. In an earlier analysis of around 600 of the donors, most TCR beta V segments appeared in productive rearrangements about 87% or about 30% of the time, broadly matching IMGT annotations. In a later analysis, around 17,000 TCR beta sequences were associated with specific HLA alleles at a false discovery rate of 0.05. In vitro tests confirmed that three of the cytomegalovirus-associated TCR beta chains recognize cytomegalovirus antigens. Correlated functional status among segregating V segments might reflect linkage disequilibrium, but an unknown experimental factor could not be ruled out. V-gene and J-gene trimming of TCR beta chains was associated with a missense DCLRE1C variant in a later genetic analysis, and the association was replicated in an independent cohort. Most CMV-associated TCR beta chains appeared to be HLA-restricted in a later analysis, and the HLA associations seemed to be driven largely by CMV exposure. Because some donors lacked HLA typing at each locus, the association tests relied only on the typed subset. In a later analysis, HLA-associated TCR beta chains were found to be more clonally expanded and to have lower generation probabilities than equally common non-associated chains. Strong co-occurrence of HLA alleles, especially DR and DQ, made assigning TCR associations to individual alleles difficult. Immune exposure information for the cohort was limited to CMV serostatus.

The method was the immunoSEQ multiplex PCR assay. For the multiplex PCR, a mixture combining 60 forward primers for TCR Vbeta segments and 13 reverse primers for TCR Jbeta segments was used. The CDR3 region of rearranged TCR beta genes was amplified from genomic DNA by a multiplex PCR assay. On the Illumina HiSeq System, the amplified TCR beta libraries were sequenced as 87-base-pair reads. As for how the authors treated the data: In a later analysis, 77 million or so unique TCR beta chains were counted across the approximately 620 repertoires, and about 10 million of these chains were shared by at least two donors. To remove PCR and sequencing errors, raw reads were error-corrected and collapsed into unique sequences using a nearest-neighbor algorithm that merged closely related sequences. Alignment of CDR3 sequences to IMGT reference sequences was used to assign V, D and J gene segments. For a sequence to be retained, a match of at least six nucleotides was required to both a V gene segment and a J gene segment. Rearrangements were classified as productive when the CDR3 lacked stop codons and remained in frame with V and J, and all other rearrangements were classified as non-productive. Following IMGT convention, CDR3 was defined as the stretch from the second conserved V-encoded cysteine to the conserved J-encoded phenylalanine. In an earlier analysis of around 640 of the donors, sequences lacking an unambiguous match to a single V gene segment were excluded. In an earlier analysis of a few hundred of the donors, a V segment was called functional when productive rearrangements were above 56.7%, and segregating when the standard deviation between donors exceeded 5%. A statistical classification framework was built for diagnosing cytomegalovirus status from the catalog of TCR beta chain sequences. In a later analysis, V and J genes were assigned by comparing TCR nucleotide sequences against IMGT/GENE-DB human TR gene sequences. The TCRdist pipeline was used in a later analysis to assign CDR3 sequences and most-parsimonious VDJ recombination scenarios. In a later analysis, every TCR beta chain was defined by the combination of its CDR3 amino acid sequence and its V-gene family, and reads without a unique V-gene family were dropped. As a way to deal with suspected cross-contamination and a sequencing artifact, a later analysis dropped 640 or so nucleotide sequences that were highly shared and had low generation probability. In a later analysis, a clonal expansion index for each public chain was calculated from normalized within-repertoire ranks of inferred template counts. In a later analysis, generation probabilities were computed using a VDJ recombination model fitted to out-of-frame rearrangements, and the results were checked against IGoR. A later analysis scored TCR-TCR, TCR-HLA and TCR-CMV co-occurrence with hypergeometric tests, applying a repertoire-size bias correction to TCR pairs. In a later analysis, false discovery rates were estimated by permuting HLA or CMV assignments 20 times. In a later analysis, co-occurring TCRs were grouped with DBSCAN, and TCRdist sequence similarity was added when clustering was performed within HLA-allele-positive subsets. Repertoires with fewer than 30,000 or more than 120,000 public chains were left out of co-occurrence clustering, as were about 5 repertoires with anomalous nucleotide sharing. TCRdb took this table from immuneACCESS and kept in-frame rearrangements with V and J called. Such tables lack part of the clones; where checked against another copy, unresolved V genes explain under half of the gap, and the rest is unexplained. V and J calls and clone size are copied from that table; D and trimming were computed from the DNA. Counted in this sample were about 180,000 clones; around 81% of them appeared once. Approximately 2% of the sample is held by the ten biggest clonotypes.

Per the germline V gene, SGDLS is the CDR1 and YYNGEE is the CDR2. Unmatched junction bases come to 7, with V trimmed by 0 bases and J by 5 bases. The CDR3 has 16 amino acids, counting the end cysteine and phenylalanine. CDR3 DNA only is kept here, 48 bases in frame from base 1. A note on this clone: No cognate antigen has been identified for it. The input lacks base qualities; no much larger clone sits a single base away.

The cohort was made up of around 720 healthy bone marrow donors. At the time of sampling, all cohort members were nominally healthy, though unrecorded immune exposures were likely present. The donor was CMV seronegative and was included in the group of under 450 seronegative cohort members. A peripheral blood sample was provided by each donor, and peripheral blood mononuclear cells were used for TCR beta sequencing. Genomic DNA extraction from the blood cell samples was performed with the Qiagen DNeasy Blood Extraction Kit. The rearrangement combines TRBV9 with TRBJ2-2; 7 junctional bases match TRBD2. The clonotype comes from a woman in her thirties in good health and CMV-seronegative. The sequenced sample was PBMCs. The nucleotides are TGTGCCAGCAGCGTAGGAGGAAGCGGGGTGACCGGGGAGCTGTTTTTT. The translation is CASSVGGSGVTGELFF.